These T cell receptor beta chains were read from a single sample in a study of blood T cell repertoires in COVID-19. The assay was immunoSEQ multiplex PCR, and TCRdb's table has in-frame clones only and misses some. The table records 150,000 to 200,000 clones, about nine tenths of them present only once. Sequencing was done on a sample of peripheral blood. The receptors stem from a man between 18 and 35 years old with COVID-19, enrolled during active disease. CDR3s include the opening cysteine and the closing phenylalanine or tryptophan. The D gene is left open where the match is weak. Clone size appears in some rows only: once, few, many, or a class for an expanded clone.

d_gene: -
j_gene: TRBJ1-3
abundance: -
v_gene: TRBV7-8
CDR3nt: TGTGCCAGCAGCTCCCCACGGTACTCTGGAAACACCATATATTTT
CDR3aa: CASSSPRYSGNTIYF

d_gene: TRBD2
j_gene: TRBJ2-1
abundance: -
v_gene: TRBV18
CDR3nt: TGTGCCAGCTCACCGTTTCTCTCCGGGACTAGCGGCGGAAATGAGCAGTTCTTC
CDR3aa: CASSPFLSGTSGGNEQFF

d_gene: -
j_gene: TRBJ1-2
abundance: -
v_gene: TRBV28
CDR3nt: TGTGCCAGCAGTTTATGCTTCCGCGAGACGGAGGGAATTTGGTATGGCTACACCTTC
CDR3aa: CASSLCFRETEGIWYGYTF

d_gene: TRBD1
j_gene: TRBJ2-7
abundance: once
v_gene: TRBV4-3
CDR3nt: TGCGCCAGCAGCCAGAGGGACAGGATACCCTACGAGCAGTACTTC
CDR3aa: CASSQRDRIPYEQYF

d_gene: TRBD2
j_gene: TRBJ2-7
abundance: -
v_gene: TRBV2
CDR3nt: TGTGCCAGCATTTCTTCACTAGCGGGAGAACAGTACTTC
CDR3aa: CASISSLAGEQYF

d_gene: -
j_gene: TRBJ1-1
abundance: -
v_gene: TRBV18
CDR3nt: TGTGCCAGCTCAGCGGTTTGGACTGAAGCTTTCTTT
CDR3aa: CASSAVWTEAFF

d_gene: TRBD1
j_gene: TRBJ1-2
abundance: -
v_gene: TRBV9
CDR3nt: TGTGCCAGCAGCGTAGATACAGGGGTTAACTATGGCTACACCTTC
CDR3aa: CASSVDTGVNYGYTF

d_gene: TRBD1
j_gene: TRBJ2-7
abundance: once
v_gene: TRBV9
CDR3nt: TGTGCCAGCAGCGTAGGGGTGGGACAGGGTATCGAGCAGTACTTC
CDR3aa: CASSVGVGQGIEQYF

d_gene: -
j_gene: TRBJ2-7
abundance: -
v_gene: TRBV6-5
CDR3nt: TGTGCCAGCAGTTACCCCGGGACTTACGAGCAGTACTTC
CDR3aa: CASSYPGTYEQYF

d_gene: TRBD1
j_gene: TRBJ2-7
abundance: once
v_gene: TRBV5-1
CDR3nt: TGCGCCAGCAGCCCTACCGGGACAGGACAAAACGAGCAGTACTTC
CDR3aa: CASSPTGTGQNEQYF

d_gene: -
j_gene: TRBJ1-1
abundance: -
v_gene: TRBV20-1
CDR3nt: TGCAGTGCTAGCAGGTACACTGAAGCTTTCTTT
CDR3aa: CSASRYTEAFF

d_gene: TRBD1
j_gene: TRBJ1-5
abundance: -
v_gene: TRBV30
CDR3nt: TGTGCCTGGGGGACAGGTAACAATCAGCCCCAGCATTTT
CDR3aa: CAWGTGNNQPQHF

d_gene: -
j_gene: TRBJ1-4
abundance: -
v_gene: TRBV9
CDR3nt: TGTGCCAGCTCGGGAGAGCCCGAGAATGAAAAACTGCTTTTT
CDR3aa: CASSGEPENEKLLF

d_gene: -
j_gene: TRBJ1-4
abundance: -
v_gene: TRBV18
CDR3nt: TGTGCCAGCTCACCAACAGTCAATGAAAAACTGTTTTTT
CDR3aa: CASSPTVNEKLFF

d_gene: -
j_gene: TRBJ1-1
abundance: -
v_gene: TRBV23-1
CDR3nt: TGCGCCAGCCCCCCAGAGTCGGGGTCTGAAGCTTTCTTT
CDR3aa: CASPPESGSEAFF

d_gene: TRBD1
j_gene: TRBJ2-3
abundance: -
v_gene: TRBV5-5
CDR3nt: TGTGCCAGCAGCTCAGGGACAGGGAGCACAGATACGCAGTATTTT
CDR3aa: CASSSGTGSTDTQYF

d_gene: -
j_gene: TRBJ2-7
abundance: -
v_gene: TRBV4-3
CDR3nt: TGCGCCAGCAGCCAAGTGGGGGGGGCAAGGTCCTACGAGCAGTACTTC
CDR3aa: CASSQVGGARSYEQYF

d_gene: -
j_gene: TRBJ1-1
abundance: -
v_gene: TRBV11-2
CDR3nt: TGCGCCAGCAGCTTACAGGGAACTGAAGCTTTCTTT
CDR3aa: CASSLQGTEAFF

d_gene: TRBD2
j_gene: TRBJ2-1
abundance: -
v_gene: TRBV14
CDR3nt: TGTGCCAGCAGCCAGGTGACTAGCGGGAGGCCGTACAATGAGCAGTTCTTC
CDR3aa: CASSQVTSGRPYNEQFF

d_gene: -
j_gene: TRBJ1-1
abundance: few
v_gene: TRBV7-8
CDR3nt: TGTGCCAGCAGCTTCAGGGAGGGGAACACTGAAGCTTTCTTT
CDR3aa: CASSFREGNTEAFF

d_gene: TRBD2
j_gene: TRBJ2-1
abundance: -
v_gene: TRBV11-2
CDR3nt: TGTGCCACCGAAGCGACTAGCGGCTACAATGAGCAGTTCTTC
CDR3aa: CATEATSGYNEQFF

d_gene: -
j_gene: TRBJ2-2
abundance: -
v_gene: TRBV2
CDR3nt: TGTGCCAGCTGTCGCGGGGGCCGGGACACCGGGGAGCTGTTTTTT
CDR3aa: CASCRGGRDTGELFF

d_gene: -
j_gene: TRBJ2-1
abundance: -
v_gene: TRBV5-6
CDR3nt: TGTGCCAGCAGCTTGTCCGGACTAATGTACAATGAGCAGTTCTTC
CDR3aa: CASSLSGLMYNEQFF

d_gene: -
j_gene: TRBJ2-5
abundance: -
v_gene: TRBV19
CDR3nt: TGTGCCAGTAGTATTAGATCGGAGACCCAGTACTTC
CDR3aa: CASSIRSETQYF

d_gene: TRBD1
j_gene: TRBJ1-1
abundance: once
v_gene: TRBV6-5
CDR3nt: TGTGCCAGCAGTTTCAGGGGGGAGAACACTGAAGCTTTCTTT
CDR3aa: CASSFRGENTEAFF

d_gene: -
j_gene: TRBJ2-7
abundance: -
v_gene: TRBV5-6
CDR3nt: TGTGCCAGCAGCGGTGAGACAAACGACGAGCAGTACTTC
CDR3aa: CASSGETNDEQYF

d_gene: TRBD2
j_gene: TRBJ2-7
abundance: -
v_gene: TRBV9
CDR3nt: TGTGCCAGCAGCGTAGAGGGTGCTAGCGGGTGGCAGCAGTACTTC
CDR3aa: CASSVEGASGWQQYF

d_gene: -
j_gene: TRBJ1-2
abundance: -
v_gene: TRBV28
CDR3nt: TGTGCCAGCCTAGCGGGGGCTGAGGGCTACACCTTC
CDR3aa: CASLAGAEGYTF

d_gene: -
j_gene: TRBJ1-2
abundance: -
v_gene: TRBV2
CDR3nt: TGTGCCAGCAGCCCTGTGGGCGGGCGGAAGGGCTACACCTTC
CDR3aa: CASSPVGGRKGYTF

d_gene: TRBD1
j_gene: TRBJ1-2
abundance: -
v_gene: TRBV5-4
CDR3nt: TGTGCCAGCAGCAATAACCCGGGACAGGGGGGTGGTGGCTACACCTTC
CDR3aa: CASSNNPGQGGGGYTF